The 11 T cell receptor beta chains given below trace back to one sample, sequenced in a study of OX40 agonist ivuxolimab in advanced cancers. Data came from immunoSEQ multiplex PCR; TCRdb stores just in-frame clones and leaves some out. This sample has tens of thousands of clones, with 79% found just once. Specimen: CD4+ or CD8+ T cells sorted from blood, collected in a trial of the OX40 agonist ivuxolimab. The receptors were sampled from an adult with an advanced solid tumor such as melanoma, head and neck, liver or kidney cancer.

Comments on this clone: A much larger clone differs from this one at a single base, so this may be a read error. Different DNA sequences within this sample yield the same CDR3. This chain connects TRBV10-3 to TRBJ1-5, with 7 bases lining up with TRBD1. The CDR3 consists of 13 residues. V lost 8 bases to trimming and J lost 0 bases; unmatched junction nucleotides: 1. CDR1 ENHRY and CDR2 SYGVKD come from the germline V gene. For the CDR3, the DNA is TGTGCCATCGGGACAGATAGCAATCAGCCCCAGCATTTT. Encoded protein: CAIGTDSNQPQHF.

This chain joins TRBV11-2 and TRBJ1-6; a weak D match, TRBD1 (5 bases). Germline assignment: CDR1 SGHAT and CDR2 FQNNGV. The CDR3 is 15 residues long. Trimming shortened V by 5 bases and J by 7 bases, and 15 bases separated the two germline ends. The CDR3 reads CASSRYQGRNSPLHF. CDR3 DNA: TGTGCCAGCAGCCGGTATCAGGGTAGGAATTCACCCCTCCACTTT.

This chain links TRBV6-5 with TRBJ2-5, with D tentatively TRBD1 or TRBD2 (6 bases each). Germline V gene data show CDR1 as MNHEY and CDR2 as SVGAGI. Trimming took off 2 bases at V and 7 bases at J, with 17 bases between the two ends. The CDR3 covers 15 residues. The CDR3: CASSYEGGATWTQYF. CDR3 bases: TGTGCCAGCAGTTACGAGGGGGGCGCTACATGGACCCAGTACTTC.

V gene TRBV6-5 combines with J gene TRBJ1-5; D unclear. Trimming took 5 bases from V and 0 from J, leaving 11 bases between them. The germline gives CDR1 MNHEY, CDR2 SVGAGI. CDR3 size: 15 residues. The CDR3, as DNA: TGTGCCAGCAGTCCCTATTCCATTAGCAATCAGCCCCAGCATTTT. This codes for CASSPYSISNQPQHF.

This clone was seen once. The gene calls are TRBV7-9 and TRBJ1-1; D remains unclear. Germline values: CDR1 SEHNR, CDR2 FQNEAQ (reference sequence). The germline V and J ends were trimmed by 1 base and 5 bases, with 14 bases remaining between them. The CDR3 covers 15 residues. The CDR3 DNA sequence: TGTGCCAGCAGCTTAGGGCCGCTGGGAAGGACTGAAGCTTTCTTT. It specifies CASSLGPLGRTEAFF.

The J gene is TRBJ2-1, the V gene TRBV28; the D gene could be TRBD1 or TRBD2 (5 bases each). V was shortened by 3 bases and J by 9 bases, with 12 bases between the two germline ends. CDR3 length: 13 residues. Germline assignment: CDR1 MDHEN and CDR2 SYDVKM. The CDR3 DNA is TGTGCCAGCAGTTTGACCGGGACCAGTGAGCAGTTCTTC. Encoded protein: CASSLTGTSEQFF.

The rearrangement links TRBV18 to TRBJ2-3; D gene uncertain. This CDR3 is built from 12 residues. Germline V gene data show CDR1 as KGHSH and CDR2 as LQKENI. The germline V and J ends were trimmed by 3 bases and 3 bases, with 4 bases remaining between them. The CDR3: CASSPMTDTQYF. The CDR3 nucleotides are TGTGCCAGCTCACCCATGACAGATACGCAGTATTTT.

The rearrangement joins TRBV4-1 to TRBJ1-2; perhaps TRBD1 as D (6 bases). Trimming took 4 bases from V and 4 from J, leaving 19 bases between them. Germline V lookup: CDR1 MGHRA, CDR2 YSYEKL. CDR3 length equals 16 residues. CDR3 in DNA: TGCGCCAGCAGCCTCAGTTCAGGGGCCCTTCGCTATGGCTACACCTTC. It translates to CASSLSSGALRYGYTF.

The chain employs TRBV19 and TRBJ1-2; 7 bases agree with TRBD1. V trimming: 7 bases; J trimming: 9 bases; junction bases outside the gene matches: 11. Germline V gives CDR1 LNHDA, CDR2 SQIVND (reference sequence). CDR3 size: 13 residues. The CDR3 loop reads CASTPTLTGSYTF. The DNA of the CDR3 is TGTGCCAGTACCCCTACGTTGACAGGGAGCTACACCTTC.

The sample holds a few counts of this clone. The chain is built from TRBV6-4 and TRBJ2-1; D is uncertain. Trimming shortened V by 8 bases and J by 4 bases, and 15 bases separated the two germline ends. Germline CDR1 and CDR2: MRHNA and SNTAGT. The length of the CDR3 is 14 residues. The CDR3 loop is CASGQVAGYNEQFF. The CDR3, as DNA: TGTGCCAGCGGCCAGGTAGCTGGGTACAATGAGCAGTTCTTC.

The V and J genes are TRBV10-1 and TRBJ1-3; TRBD1 matches 7 bases. The CDR3 covers 16 residues. Unmatched junction bases numbered 9, after V lost 6 bases and J lost 1 base. The germline V gene has CDR1 WNHNN and CDR2 SYGVQD (reference sequence). The CDR3 DNA reads as TGCGCCAGCAGCGGGACAGCCTATAGTTCTGGAAACACCATATATTTT. Amino acid sequence: CASSGTAYSSGNTIYF.